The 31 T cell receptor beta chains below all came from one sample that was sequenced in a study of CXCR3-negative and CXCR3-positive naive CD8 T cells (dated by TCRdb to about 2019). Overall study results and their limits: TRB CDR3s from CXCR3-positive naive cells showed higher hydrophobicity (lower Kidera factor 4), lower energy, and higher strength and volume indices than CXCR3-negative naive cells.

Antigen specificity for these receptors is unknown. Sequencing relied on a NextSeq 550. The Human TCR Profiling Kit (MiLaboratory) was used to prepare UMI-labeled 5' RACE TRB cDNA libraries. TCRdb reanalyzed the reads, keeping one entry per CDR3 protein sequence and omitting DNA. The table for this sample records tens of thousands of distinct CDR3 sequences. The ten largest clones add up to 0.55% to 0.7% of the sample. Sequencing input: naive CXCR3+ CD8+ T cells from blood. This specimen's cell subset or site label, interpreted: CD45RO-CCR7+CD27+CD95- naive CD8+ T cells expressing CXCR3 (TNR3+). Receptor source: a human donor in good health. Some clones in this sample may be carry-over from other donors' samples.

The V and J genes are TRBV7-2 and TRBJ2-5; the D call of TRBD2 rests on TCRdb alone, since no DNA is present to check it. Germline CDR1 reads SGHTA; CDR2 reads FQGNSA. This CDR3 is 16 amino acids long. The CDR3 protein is CASSLGGLALKETQYF.

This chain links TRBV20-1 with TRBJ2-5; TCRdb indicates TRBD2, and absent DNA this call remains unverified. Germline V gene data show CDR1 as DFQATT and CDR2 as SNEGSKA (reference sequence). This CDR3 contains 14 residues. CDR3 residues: CSGTGRAVRETQYF.

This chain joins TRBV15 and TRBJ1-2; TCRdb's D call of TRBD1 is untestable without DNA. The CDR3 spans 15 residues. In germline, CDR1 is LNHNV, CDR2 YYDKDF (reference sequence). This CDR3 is CATSRGSGGLYGYTF. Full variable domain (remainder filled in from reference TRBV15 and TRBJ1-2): DAMVIQNPRYQVTQFGKPVTLSCSQTLNHNVMYWYQQKSSQAPKLLFHYYDKDFNNEADTPDNFQSRRPNTSFCFLDIRSPGLGDTAMYLCATSRGSGGLYGYTFGSGTRLTVV.

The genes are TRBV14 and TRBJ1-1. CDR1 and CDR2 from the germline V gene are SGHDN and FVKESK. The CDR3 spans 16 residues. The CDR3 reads CASSQDVQIMNTEAFF.

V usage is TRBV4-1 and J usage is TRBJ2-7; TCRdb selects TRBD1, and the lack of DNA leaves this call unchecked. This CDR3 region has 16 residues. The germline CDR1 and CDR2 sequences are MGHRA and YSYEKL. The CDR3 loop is CASSQRTRPGDYEQYF.

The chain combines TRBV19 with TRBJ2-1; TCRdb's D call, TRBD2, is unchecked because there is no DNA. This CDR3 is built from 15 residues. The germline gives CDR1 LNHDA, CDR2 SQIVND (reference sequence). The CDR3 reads CASSTILSVWDEQFF.

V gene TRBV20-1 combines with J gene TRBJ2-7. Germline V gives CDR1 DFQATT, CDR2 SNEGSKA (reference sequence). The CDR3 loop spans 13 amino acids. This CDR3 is CSARTGFSYEQYF.

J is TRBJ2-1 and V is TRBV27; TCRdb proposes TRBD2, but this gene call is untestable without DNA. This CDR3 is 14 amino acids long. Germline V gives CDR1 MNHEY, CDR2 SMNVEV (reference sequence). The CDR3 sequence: CASSLASNYNEQFF.

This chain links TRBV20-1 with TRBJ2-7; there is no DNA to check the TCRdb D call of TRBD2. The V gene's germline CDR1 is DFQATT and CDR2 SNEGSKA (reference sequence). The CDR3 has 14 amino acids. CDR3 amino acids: CSARARGLAYEQYF.

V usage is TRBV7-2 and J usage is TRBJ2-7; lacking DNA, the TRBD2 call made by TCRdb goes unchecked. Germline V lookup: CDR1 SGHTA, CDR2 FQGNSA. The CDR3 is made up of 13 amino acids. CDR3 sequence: CASSARGLSEQYF.

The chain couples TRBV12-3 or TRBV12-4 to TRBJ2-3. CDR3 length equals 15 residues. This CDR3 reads CASSPLNPSTDTQYF.

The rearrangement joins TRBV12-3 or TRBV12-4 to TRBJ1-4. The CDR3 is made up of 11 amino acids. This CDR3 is CASRDVEKLFF.

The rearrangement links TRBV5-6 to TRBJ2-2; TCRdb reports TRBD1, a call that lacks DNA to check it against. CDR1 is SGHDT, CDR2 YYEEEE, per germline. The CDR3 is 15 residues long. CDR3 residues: CASTLWEIRTGELFF. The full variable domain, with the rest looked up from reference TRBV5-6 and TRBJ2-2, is DAGVTQSPTHLIKTRGQQVTLRCSPKSGHDTVSWYQQALGQGPQFIFQYYEEEERQRGNFPDRFSGHQFPNYSSELNVNALLLGDSALYLCASTLWEIRTGELFFGEGSRLTVL.

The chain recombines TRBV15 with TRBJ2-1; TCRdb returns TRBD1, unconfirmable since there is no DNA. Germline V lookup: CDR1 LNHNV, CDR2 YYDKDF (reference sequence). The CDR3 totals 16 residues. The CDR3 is CATSRERTGGYNEQFF.

CDR3: CSARQPPHEKLFF. The V and J genes are TRBV29-1 and TRBJ1-4; there is no DNA to check the TCRdb D call of TRBD1. The CDR3 loop spans 13 amino acids. Germline lookup yields CDR1 SQVTM and CDR2 ANQGSEA.

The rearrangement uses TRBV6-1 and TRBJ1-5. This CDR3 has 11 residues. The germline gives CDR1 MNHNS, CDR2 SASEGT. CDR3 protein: CASSQNQPQHF.

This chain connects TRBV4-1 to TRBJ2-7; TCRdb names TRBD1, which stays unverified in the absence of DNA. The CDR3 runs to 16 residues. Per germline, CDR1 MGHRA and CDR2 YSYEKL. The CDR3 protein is CASSQTGQGGTYEQYF.

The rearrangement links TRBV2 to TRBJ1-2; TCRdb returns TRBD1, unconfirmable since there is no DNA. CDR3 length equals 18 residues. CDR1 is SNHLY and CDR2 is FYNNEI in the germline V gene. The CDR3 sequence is CASSDSGGRDELSYGYTF.

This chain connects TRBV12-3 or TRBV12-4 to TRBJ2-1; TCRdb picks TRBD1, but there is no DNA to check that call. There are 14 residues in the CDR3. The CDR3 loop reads CASIPTGTENEQFF.

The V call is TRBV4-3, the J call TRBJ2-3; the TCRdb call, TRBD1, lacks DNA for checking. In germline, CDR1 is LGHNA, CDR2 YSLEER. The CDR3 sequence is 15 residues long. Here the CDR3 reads CASSDGGGGTDTQYF.

CDR3 amino acids: CASSLRQGYTDTQYF. The chain carries TRBV11-2 and TRBJ2-3; as DNA is missing, the TRBD1 call by TCRdb cannot be tested. This CDR3 comprises 15 residues. Looked up from germline, CDR1 is SGHAT and CDR2 is FQNNGV.

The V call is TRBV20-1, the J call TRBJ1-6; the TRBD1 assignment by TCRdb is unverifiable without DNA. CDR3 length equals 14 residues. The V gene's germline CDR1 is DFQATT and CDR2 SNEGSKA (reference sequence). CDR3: CSAPDRPSNSPLHF.

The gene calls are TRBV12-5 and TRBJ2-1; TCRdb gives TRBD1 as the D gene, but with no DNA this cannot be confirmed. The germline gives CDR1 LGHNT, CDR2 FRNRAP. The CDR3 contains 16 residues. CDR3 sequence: CASGSTGTGGNNEQFF.

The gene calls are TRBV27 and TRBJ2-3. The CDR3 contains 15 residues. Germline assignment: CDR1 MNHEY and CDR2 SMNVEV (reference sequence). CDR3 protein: CASSLGGSSTDTQYF.

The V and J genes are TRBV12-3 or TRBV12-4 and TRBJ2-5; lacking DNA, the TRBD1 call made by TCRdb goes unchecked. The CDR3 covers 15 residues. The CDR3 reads CASSFPGQGMKTQYF.

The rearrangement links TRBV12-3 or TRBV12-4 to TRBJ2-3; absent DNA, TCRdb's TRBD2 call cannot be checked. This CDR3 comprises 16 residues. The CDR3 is CASSFRTGGPTDTQYF.

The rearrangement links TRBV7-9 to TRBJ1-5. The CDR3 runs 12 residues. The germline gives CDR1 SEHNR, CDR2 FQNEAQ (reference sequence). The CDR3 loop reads CASSLGFQPQHF.

CDR3 sequence: CASSLGDQYEQYF. The chain combines TRBV5-1 with TRBJ2-7; absent DNA, TCRdb's TRBD2 call cannot be checked. This CDR3 spans 13 amino acids. The germline V gene has CDR1 SGHRS and CDR2 YFSETQ.

The CDR3 spells CSVVGRGVQETQYF. V usage is TRBV29-1 and J usage is TRBJ2-5. The CDR3 loop spans 14 amino acids. The germline V gene encodes CDR1 SQVTM and CDR2 ANQGSEA.

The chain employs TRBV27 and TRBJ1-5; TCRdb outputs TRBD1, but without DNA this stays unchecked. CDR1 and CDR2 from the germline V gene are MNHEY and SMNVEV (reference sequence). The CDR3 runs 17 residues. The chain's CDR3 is CASSFVGTVDSNQPQHF.

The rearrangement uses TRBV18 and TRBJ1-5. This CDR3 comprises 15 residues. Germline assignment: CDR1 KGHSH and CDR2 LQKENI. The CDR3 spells CASSPVVVVNQPQHF.